This entry features one T cell receptor (beta chain) sequence. A much larger clone sits a single nucleotide away, making a read error possible. CDR3 length: 12 amino acids. These data originate in a study of regulatory T cells in long-lasting Graves disease. Study context: Newly diagnosed Graves' patients had under 3 months of antithyroid drugs.

CDR3-region Arm-PCR and iRepertoire HTBI primers produced the TCR beta libraries. A single record per CDR3 protein comes from TCRdb applying MiXCR to the multiplex PCR reads. The profile shows a few hundred thousand distinct CDR3 sequences, about 14% of them singletons. Stated time point: newly diagnosed GD, antithyroid drugs for less than 3 months. Scientists built the TCR library using RNA that was extracted from PBMCs. These data were also filed under a second study, of T cells in Graves' hyperthyroidism and ophthalmopathy. That paper notes: A first-round RT-PCR of the TCR CDR3 used the HTBI primer set.

This chain uses TRBV12-3 or TRBV12-4 with TRBJ2-2; tentative D call: TRBD1 (6 bases). This TCR was sampled from a man aged 30 to 45 with Graves disease. The sample in question was peripheral blood mononuclear cells (PBMCs), obtained at new diagnosis, from a patient treated with antithyroid drugs. The CDR3 DNA reads TGTGCCAGCAGGTGGGGGCAAGGGGAGCTGTCTTTT. Translated: CASRWGQGELSF.